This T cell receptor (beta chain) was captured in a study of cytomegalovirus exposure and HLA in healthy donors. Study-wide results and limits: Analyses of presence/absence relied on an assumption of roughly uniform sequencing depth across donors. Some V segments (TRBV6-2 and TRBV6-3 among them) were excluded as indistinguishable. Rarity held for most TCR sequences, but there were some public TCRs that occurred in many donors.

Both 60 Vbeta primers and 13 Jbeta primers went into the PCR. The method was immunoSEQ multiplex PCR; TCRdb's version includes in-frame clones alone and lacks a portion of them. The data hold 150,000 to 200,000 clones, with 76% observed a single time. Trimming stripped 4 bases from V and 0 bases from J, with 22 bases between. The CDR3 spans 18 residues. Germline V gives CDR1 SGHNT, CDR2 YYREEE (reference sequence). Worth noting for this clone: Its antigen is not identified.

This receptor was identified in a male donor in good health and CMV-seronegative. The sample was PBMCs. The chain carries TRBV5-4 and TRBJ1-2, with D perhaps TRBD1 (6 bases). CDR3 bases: TGTGCCAGCAGCAAGATAAGGGGGAATGACTACTCTAACTATGGCTACACCTTC. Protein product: CASSKIRGNDYSNYGYTF.